The rows below give T cell receptor beta chains drawn from one sample of a study of Graves' ophthalmopathy and Graves' hyperthyroidism. TCRdb used MiXCR to reprocess the multiplex PCR reads, holding one entry per CDR3 protein. The sample has about 390,000 distinct CDR3 sequences, 17% seen once. The sample consisted of peripheral blood. These receptors all come from an adult woman with stable Graves' hyperthyroidism. Each CDR3 is given without its conserved first and last residue. The order of the fields is V gene, CDR3 protein.

TRBV20-1	SARTRGRSQETQY
TRBV27	ASVRWGGNQPQH
TRBV7-9	ASSFWTGENTEAF
TRBV7-9	ASSLTDLGGEQY
TRBV12-3/TRBV12-4	ASSSRVKLGEAF
TRBV6-2/TRBV6-3	ASSYWQDGYT
TRBV7-2	ASSLGQGGLTEAF
TRBV20-1	SARAGAGISNAEAF
TRBV6-4	ASRSIMLRDKLTYEQY
TRBV6-2/TRBV6-3	ASSYSMPGQY
TRBV28	ASTPRRGTRQEQY
TRBV6-1	ASSVRTPGSYEQY